What follows describes a single TCR beta chain. The antigen is not known. The data are from a study of graft-versus-host responses after intestinal transplantation. Turning to the study itself: Transplant recipients had multivisceral, liver-intestinal, or isolated intestinal grafts.

TCRdb's copy holds only in-frame clones and misses some; the assay was immunoSEQ multiplex PCR. The sample contains tens of thousands of clones, 94% of which appear only once. Findings and caveats of the study: The authors found GvH clones in recipient marrow, some appearing first in ileum or blood. Individuals carrying graft-donor T cell macrochimerism showed high graft-versus-host to host-versus-graft clonal ratios in allografts.

V was clipped by 0 bases and J by 9 bases, with 13 bases between them. The CDR3 extends over 14 amino acids. Germline assignment: CDR1 SGHRS and CDR2 YFSETQ. The source was unstimulated CD4+ T cells sorted from spleen or lymph node cells, collected before transplant. This receptor was taken from a human donor who was the organ donor for an intestinal transplant. V usage is TRBV5-1 and J usage is TRBJ2-1; TRBD2 is a possible D gene (7 bases). This CDR3 is CASSLAGGRVEQFF. The CDR3 DNA is TGCGCCAGCAGCTTGGCGGGGGGCCGGGTTGAGCAGTTCTTC.